These T cell receptor beta chains were read from a single sample in a study of T cell changes during pregnancy in multiple sclerosis. Sequencing used immunoSEQ multiplex PCR; TCRdb keeps in-frame clones, though not all of them. There are around 75,000 clones in the sample; around 94% occur only once, and over 0.12% lies in the top ten. The input for sequencing was CD4+ T cells from peripheral blood mononuclear cells, taken after pregnancy. Receptors originate from a female donor with multiple sclerosis, enrolled in a pregnancy study. The CDR3 runs from the conserved cysteine through the conserved F or W. A D gene is named only where the DNA matches it firmly. A clone size is listed for some rows: how often the clone was seen (once, few, many), or a class if it is expanded.

clone size: .
J gene: TRBJ2-7
V gene: TRBV2
D gene: TRBD2
CDR3 protein: CASRTSGSVGYF
CDR3 DNA: TGTGCCAGTCGGACTAGCGGGAGCGTAGGGTACTTC

clone size: .
J gene: TRBJ2-7
V gene: TRBV4-2
D gene: .
CDR3 protein: CASSQSTATYEQYF
CDR3 DNA: TGTGCCAGCAGCCAATCGACTGCAACCTACGAGCAGTACTTC

clone size: .
J gene: TRBJ2-5
V gene: TRBV7-9
D gene: .
CDR3 protein: CASSPQQGLRETQYF
CDR3 DNA: TGTGCCAGCAGCCCCCAGCAGGGGCTGAGGGAGACCCAGTACTTC

clone size: once
J gene: TRBJ2-5
V gene: TRBV29-1
D gene: TRBD1
CDR3 protein: CSVSRGTGEETQYF
CDR3 DNA: TGCAGCGTCAGCAGAGGGACAGGGGAAGAGACCCAGTACTTC

clone size: .
J gene: TRBJ2-3
V gene: TRBV10-3
D gene: TRBD1
CDR3 protein: CAISDGQAITDTQYF
CDR3 DNA: TGTGCCATCAGTGACGGACAGGCTATAACGGATACGCAGTATTTT

clone size: .
J gene: TRBJ2-1
V gene: TRBV7-8
D gene: .
CDR3 protein: CASRYRGAGYNEQFF
CDR3 DNA: TGTGCCAGCAGATATAGGGGAGCGGGTTACAATGAGCAGTTCTTC

clone size: .
J gene: TRBJ2-5
V gene: TRBV30
D gene: .
CDR3 protein: CAWSVGGRRETQYF
CDR3 DNA: TGTGCCTGGAGTGTAGGGGGTCGGCGGGAGACCCAGTACTTC

clone size: .
J gene: TRBJ2-4
V gene: TRBV7-9
D gene: .
CDR3 protein: CASSPEGGGSGNIQYF
CDR3 DNA: TGTGCCAGCAGCCCCGAGGGGGGCGGGAGCGGAAACATTCAGTACTTC

clone size: .
J gene: TRBJ2-3
V gene: TRBV7-3
D gene: TRBD2
CDR3 protein: CASSLRAGVGTDTQYF
CDR3 DNA: TGTGCCAGCAGCTTAAGAGCGGGAGTTGGAACAGATACGCAGTATTTT

clone size: .
J gene: TRBJ2-7
V gene: TRBV28
D gene: .
CDR3 protein: CASSPGGTEYEQYF
CDR3 DNA: TGTGCCAGCAGTCCAGGGGGGACAGAATACGAGCAGTACTTC

clone size: .
J gene: TRBJ2-7
V gene: TRBV7-9
D gene: .
CDR3 protein: CASSPEQTGYYEQYF
CDR3 DNA: TGTGCCAGCAGCCCTGAGCAGACAGGTTACTACGAGCAGTACTTC

clone size: .
J gene: TRBJ1-3
V gene: TRBV6-1
D gene: .
CDR3 protein: CASSEVSARGNTIYF
CDR3 DNA: TGTGCCAGCAGTGAAGTGAGCGCAAGAGGAAACACCATATATTTT

clone size: .
J gene: TRBJ2-2
V gene: TRBV7-2
D gene: .
CDR3 protein: CASSLVQVNTGELFF
CDR3 DNA: TGTGCCAGCAGCTTAGTGCAGGTGAACACCGGGGAGCTGTTTTTT

clone size: once
J gene: TRBJ2-5
V gene: TRBV28
D gene: TRBD2
CDR3 protein: CASRIISSGETQYF
CDR3 DNA: TGTGCCAGCAGAATCATTTCTAGCGGAGAGACCCAGTACTTC

clone size: .
J gene: TRBJ1-5
V gene: TRBV10-3
D gene: TRBD1
CDR3 protein: CAISKGQNSNQPQHF
CDR3 DNA: TGTGCCATCAGTAAGGGACAGAATAGCAATCAGCCCCAGCATTTT

clone size: .
J gene: TRBJ2-7
V gene: TRBV5-1
D gene: TRBD1
CDR3 protein: CASSLDGQDAYEQYF
CDR3 DNA: TGCGCCAGCAGCTTGGACGGACAGGACGCCTACGAGCAGTACTTC

clone size: .
J gene: TRBJ1-4
V gene: TRBV28
D gene: TRBD1
CDR3 protein: CASRTDRVEKLFF
CDR3 DNA: TGTGCCAGCAGAACAGACAGGGTTGAAAAACTGTTTTTT

clone size: once
J gene: TRBJ1-1
V gene: TRBV2
D gene: .
CDR3 protein: CASSETRQYTEAFF
CDR3 DNA: TGTGCCAGCAGTGAAACCCGACAGTACACTGAAGCTTTCTTT

clone size: .
J gene: TRBJ2-6
V gene: TRBV14
D gene: TRBD1
CDR3 protein: CASSQESRGPGGANVLTF
CDR3 DNA: TGTGCCAGCAGCCAAGAGTCCAGGGGGCCTGGTGGGGCCAACGTCCTGACTTTC

clone size: .
J gene: TRBJ2-7
V gene: TRBV7-2
D gene: .
CDR3 protein: CASSLVSGASLEQYF
CDR3 DNA: TGTGCCAGCAGCTTAGTGTCGGGAGCGTCTCTCGAGCAGTACTTC

clone size: once
J gene: TRBJ2-7
V gene: TRBV6-4
D gene: .
CDR3 protein: CASKTESTSDDTTYEQYF
CDR3 DNA: TGTGCCAGCAAGACTGAGAGTACAAGCGACGATACCACCTACGAGCAGTACTTC

clone size: .
J gene: TRBJ1-2
V gene: TRBV5-1
D gene: TRBD1
CDR3 protein: CASSPPGQGNYGYTF
CDR3 DNA: TGCGCCAGCAGCCCGCCCGGACAGGGGAACTATGGCTACACCTTC

clone size: .
J gene: TRBJ2-2
V gene: TRBV28
D gene: .
CDR3 protein: CASTYTGELFF
CDR3 DNA: TGTGCCAGCACCTACACCGGGGAGCTGTTTTTT

clone size: .
J gene: TRBJ2-1
V gene: TRBV27
D gene: TRBD2
CDR3 protein: CASSQLAGPTNEQFF
CDR3 DNA: TGTGCCAGCAGCCAACTAGCGGGTCCGACCAATGAGCAGTTCTTC

clone size: .
J gene: TRBJ2-7
V gene: TRBV28
D gene: .
CDR3 protein: CASSSLVQGGAEGF
CDR3 DNA: TGTGCCAGCAGTTCCCTAGTCCAAGGGGGGGCCGAGGGCTTC

clone size: .
J gene: TRBJ2-1
V gene: TRBV19
D gene: TRBD2
CDR3 protein: CASSKGLADNEQFF
CDR3 DNA: TGTGCCAGTAGTAAAGGACTAGCAGACAATGAGCAGTTCTTC

clone size: .
J gene: TRBJ2-3
V gene: TRBV5-4
D gene: TRBD2
CDR3 protein: CASSGTSLAGATDTQYF
CDR3 DNA: TGTGCCAGCAGCGGAACCTCTCTAGCGGGAGCCACAGATACGCAGTATTTT

clone size: .
J gene: TRBJ2-2
V gene: TRBV19
D gene: .
CDR3 protein: CASSIRLAGTGELFF
CDR3 DNA: TGTGCCAGTAGTATTCGCCTAGCAGGCACCGGGGAGCTGTTTTTT

clone size: .
J gene: TRBJ2-7
V gene: TRBV28
D gene: TRBD2
CDR3 protein: CASSFGGSFFYEQYF
CDR3 DNA: TGTGCCAGCAGTTTTGGCGGGAGCTTTTTCTACGAGCAGTACTTC

clone size: .
J gene: TRBJ2-7
V gene: TRBV9
D gene: TRBD2
CDR3 protein: CASSVGLANYEQYF
CDR3 DNA: TGTGCCAGCAGCGTTGGACTAGCGAACTACGAGCAGTACTTC

clone size: .
J gene: TRBJ2-1
V gene: TRBV27
D gene: TRBD2
CDR3 protein: CASSWLAGGRSSYNEQFF
CDR3 DNA: TGTGCCAGCAGTTGGCTAGCGGGAGGCCGGAGCTCCTACAATGAGCAGTTCTTC

clone size: once
J gene: TRBJ2-7
V gene: TRBV4-2
D gene: TRBD2
CDR3 protein: CASSQDGRGTYEQYF
CDR3 DNA: TGTGCCAGCAGCCAAGACGGGAGGGGGACTTACGAGCAGTACTTC

clone size: .
J gene: TRBJ1-3
V gene: TRBV7-9
D gene: TRBD1
CDR3 protein: CASSEGGDRSSGNTIYF
CDR3 DNA: TGTGCCAGCAGCGAGGGGGGGGACAGGAGCTCTGGAAACACCATATATTTT

clone size: .
J gene: TRBJ2-7
V gene: TRBV7-9
D gene: TRBD1
CDR3 protein: CASSLAGTGSEQYF
CDR3 DNA: TGTGCCAGCAGCCTAGCCGGGACAGGGTCCGAGCAGTACTTC

clone size: .
J gene: TRBJ2-1
V gene: TRBV11-3
D gene: .
CDR3 protein: CASSLAGVDNEQFF
CDR3 DNA: TGTGCCAGCAGCCTGGCAGGCGTGGACAATGAGCAGTTCTTC

clone size: .
J gene: TRBJ1-1
V gene: TRBV27
D gene: TRBD1
CDR3 protein: CASSPSTGRRDTEAFF
CDR3 DNA: TGTGCCAGCAGTCCCTCGACAGGGAGGAGGGACACTGAAGCTTTCTTT

clone size: .
J gene: TRBJ2-5
V gene: TRBV7-2
D gene: TRBD1
CDR3 protein: CASSLGDRDQETQYF
CDR3 DNA: TGTGCCAGCAGCTTAGGGGACAGGGATCAAGAGACCCAGTACTTC